These T cell receptor beta chains were read from a single sample in a study of blood T cell repertoires in COVID-19. Produced via immunoSEQ multiplex PCR; TCRdb's table is partial and in-frame only. The sample contains about 320,000 clones, roughly 82% of which appear only once. Material for sequencing was peripheral blood. The receptors shown here come from a woman aged 45-59 years with acute or convalescent COVID-19. CDR3s include the opening cysteine and the closing phenylalanine or tryptophan. The order of the fields is J gene, clone size, V gene, D gene, CDR3 DNA, CDR3 protein. The D gene is left open where the match is weak. Size is stated for part of the rows, as once, few or many counts, or as a class when the clone is expanded.

J gene: TRBJ1-4; clone size: .; V gene: TRBV19; D gene: TRBD1; CDR3 DNA: TGTGCCAGTAGCCGGGACAGGCCTAATGAAAAACTGTTTTTT; CDR3 protein: CASSRDRPNEKLFF
J gene: TRBJ2-7; clone size: .; V gene: TRBV28; D gene: .; CDR3 DNA: TGTGCCAGCAGGGGCCCCCTTCCGGGATCCTCCTACGAGCAGTACTTC; CDR3 protein: CASRGPLPGSSYEQYF
J gene: TRBJ1-5; clone size: .; V gene: TRBV12-3/TRBV12-4; D gene: .; CDR3 DNA: TGTGCCAGCAGCCCTCTTGAGGAGGGGCCCCAGCATTTT; CDR3 protein: CASSPLEEGPQHF
J gene: TRBJ2-3; clone size: .; V gene: TRBV19; D gene: .; CDR3 DNA: TGTGCCAGTAGTGCCTCGGGGTTTAATACGCAGTATTTT; CDR3 protein: CASSASGFNTQYF
J gene: TRBJ2-3; clone size: .; V gene: TRBV28; D gene: .; CDR3 DNA: TGTGCCAGCAGTTTCCCAAGAGCCCCAGAACGAGGGCAGTATTTT; CDR3 protein: CASSFPRAPERGQYF
J gene: TRBJ2-5; clone size: .; V gene: TRBV9; D gene: TRBD1; CDR3 DNA: TGTGCTTCGCAGGGGGCAGGAGAGACCCAGTACTTC; CDR3 protein: CASQGAGETQYF
J gene: TRBJ1-4; clone size: .; V gene: TRBV18; D gene: .; CDR3 DNA: TGTGCCAGCTCACCCGGGAGCCCGGGTACTAATGAAAAACTGTTTTTT; CDR3 protein: CASSPGSPGTNEKLFF
J gene: TRBJ1-4; clone size: .; V gene: TRBV6-6; D gene: TRBD1; CDR3 DNA: TGTGCCACCCGGACAGGGGCAAATGAAAAACTGTTTTTT; CDR3 protein: CATRTGANEKLFF
J gene: TRBJ1-5; clone size: few; V gene: TRBV7-2; D gene: .; CDR3 DNA: TGTGCCAGCAGCTTAATAGGGGCCTCCAATCAGCCCCAGCATTTT; CDR3 protein: CASSLIGASNQPQHF
J gene: TRBJ2-5; clone size: .; V gene: TRBV2; D gene: .; CDR3 DNA: TGTGCCAGCAGTGGCGGACTTCAAGAGACCCAGTACTTC; CDR3 protein: CASSGGLQETQYF
J gene: TRBJ1-2; clone size: .; V gene: TRBV21-1; D gene: .; CDR3 DNA: TGTGCCAGCAGCAAGATGGACAGGGGGCTTGGCTACACCTTC; CDR3 protein: CASSKMDRGLGYTF
J gene: TRBJ2-7; clone size: once; V gene: TRBV6-5; D gene: .; CDR3 DNA: TGTGCCAGCAGTTATTTAGCGTCTGGAGGCGAGCAGTACTTC; CDR3 protein: CASSYLASGGEQYF
J gene: TRBJ2-7; clone size: .; V gene: TRBV15; D gene: .; CDR3 DNA: TGTGCCACCAGCACCACAGGACGCTCCTACGAGCAGTACTTC; CDR3 protein: CATSTTGRSYEQYF
J gene: TRBJ1-3; clone size: once; V gene: TRBV7-6; D gene: TRBD1; CDR3 DNA: TGTGCCAGCAGCGCAACAGGGGGCTCCTCTGGAAACACCATATATTTT; CDR3 protein: CASSATGGSSGNTIYF
J gene: TRBJ2-7; clone size: .; V gene: TRBV12-3/TRBV12-4; D gene: TRBD1; CDR3 DNA: TGTGCCAGCAGGAAGACAGGGGACACCGAGCAGTACTTC; CDR3 protein: CASRKTGDTEQYF
J gene: TRBJ2-5; clone size: .; V gene: TRBV10-3; D gene: .; CDR3 DNA: TGTGCCATCAGTGAGTCGTTTTTACAAGAGACCCAGTACTTC; CDR3 protein: CAISESFLQETQYF
J gene: TRBJ2-3; clone size: .; V gene: TRBV5-6; D gene: .; CDR3 DNA: TGTGCCAGCAGCGGGGGGACAGTGCACACAGATACGCAGTATTTT; CDR3 protein: CASSGGTVHTDTQYF
J gene: TRBJ1-5; clone size: .; V gene: TRBV6-2/TRBV6-3; D gene: .; CDR3 DNA: TGTGCCAGCAGTTACGTCCAGGGCGGCAATCAGCCCCAGCATTTT; CDR3 protein: CASSYVQGGNQPQHF
J gene: TRBJ1-5; clone size: .; V gene: TRBV10-3; D gene: .; CDR3 DNA: TGTGCCACCGCCGGGGGGCTGAGTCAGCCCCAGCATTTT; CDR3 protein: CATAGGLSQPQHF
J gene: TRBJ2-7; clone size: .; V gene: TRBV4-3; D gene: .; CDR3 DNA: TGCGCCAGCAGCTTTCAGACAGGACCCTACGAGCAGTACTTC; CDR3 protein: CASSFQTGPYEQYF
J gene: TRBJ1-1; clone size: .; V gene: TRBV14; D gene: TRBD1; CDR3 DNA: TGTGCCAGCAGCCTCGGACAGGGGACTGAAGCTTTCTTT; CDR3 protein: CASSLGQGTEAFF
J gene: TRBJ2-3; clone size: .; V gene: TRBV4-2; D gene: TRBD2; CDR3 DNA: TGTGCCAGCAGCTCGTCGCCGGGACTAGCGGGACGGAGGACAGATACGCAGTATTTT; CDR3 protein: CASSSSPGLAGRRTDTQYF
J gene: TRBJ2-7; clone size: .; V gene: TRBV2; D gene: .; CDR3 DNA: TGTGCCAGCAGTGGGCTTTACTCCTACGAGCAGTACTTC; CDR3 protein: CASSGLYSYEQYF
J gene: TRBJ2-7; clone size: .; V gene: TRBV5-4; D gene: TRBD1; CDR3 DNA: TGTGCCAGCAGCTTGGGACAGGGGTCCGGCGAGCAGTACTTC; CDR3 protein: CASSLGQGSGEQYF
J gene: TRBJ2-7; clone size: .; V gene: TRBV6-5; D gene: TRBD1; CDR3 DNA: TGTGCCAGCGGTCTGGGGACAGGGCCCCGGGAGCAGTACTTC; CDR3 protein: CASGLGTGPREQYF